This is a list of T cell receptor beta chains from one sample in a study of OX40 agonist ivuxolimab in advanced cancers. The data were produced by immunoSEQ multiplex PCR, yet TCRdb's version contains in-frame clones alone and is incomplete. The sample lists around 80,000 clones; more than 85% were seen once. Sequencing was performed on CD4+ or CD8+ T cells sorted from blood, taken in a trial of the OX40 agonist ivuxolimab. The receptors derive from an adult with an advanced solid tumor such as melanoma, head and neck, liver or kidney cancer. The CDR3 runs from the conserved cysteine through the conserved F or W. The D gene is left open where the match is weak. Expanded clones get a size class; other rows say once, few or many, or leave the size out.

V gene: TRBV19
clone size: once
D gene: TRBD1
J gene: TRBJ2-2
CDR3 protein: CASSIGQGTAGELFF
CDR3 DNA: TGTGCCAGTAGTATCGGACAGGGTACGGCCGGGGAGCTGTTTTTT

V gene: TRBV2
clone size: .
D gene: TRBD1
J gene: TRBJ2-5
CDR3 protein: CASSKQGAETQYF
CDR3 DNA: TGTGCCAGCAGTAAACAGGGGGCAGAGACCCAGTACTTC

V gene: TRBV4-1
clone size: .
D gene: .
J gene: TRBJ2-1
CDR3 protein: CASSHLPLSSYNEQFF
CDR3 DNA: TGCGCCAGCAGCCATCTTCCTCTAAGCTCCTACAATGAGCAGTTCTTC

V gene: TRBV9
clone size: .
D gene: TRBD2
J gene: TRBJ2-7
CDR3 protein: CASSRSHLAGGVYEQYF
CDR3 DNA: TGTGCCAGCAGCCGATCCCATCTTGCGGGGGGGGTTTACGAGCAGTACTTC

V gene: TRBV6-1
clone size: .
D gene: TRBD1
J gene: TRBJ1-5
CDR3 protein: CASSDSGGGNQPQHF
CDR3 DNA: TGTGCCAGCAGTGATTCAGGGGGCGGCAATCAGCCCCAGCATTTT

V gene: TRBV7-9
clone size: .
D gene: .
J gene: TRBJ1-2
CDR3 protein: CASSLGADAYGYTF
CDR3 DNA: TGTGCCAGCAGCTTGGGGGCTGACGCCTATGGCTACACCTTC

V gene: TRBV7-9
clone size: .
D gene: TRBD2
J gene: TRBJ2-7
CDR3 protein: CASSWGSGRGYEQYF
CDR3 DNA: TGTGCCAGCAGCTGGGGTAGCGGGAGGGGATACGAGCAGTACTTC

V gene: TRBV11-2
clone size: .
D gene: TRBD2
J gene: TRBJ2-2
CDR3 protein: CASSFRLAGTTGELFF
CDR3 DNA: TGTGCCAGCAGCTTCAGACTAGCGGGTACGACCGGGGAGCTGTTTTTT

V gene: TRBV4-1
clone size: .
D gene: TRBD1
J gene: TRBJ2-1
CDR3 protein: CASSPADRGGHNEQFF
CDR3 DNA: TGCGCCAGCAGCCCGGCCGACAGGGGGGGGCACAATGAGCAGTTCTTC

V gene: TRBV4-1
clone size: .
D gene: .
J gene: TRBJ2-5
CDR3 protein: CASSQAGLQETQYF
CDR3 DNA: TGCGCCAGCAGCCAAGCAGGGTTACAAGAGACCCAGTACTTC

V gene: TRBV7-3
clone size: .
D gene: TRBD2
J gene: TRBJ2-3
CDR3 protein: CASSRGVGGTSRVGDTQYF
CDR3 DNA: TGTGCCAGCAGCCGTGGAGTGGGCGGGACTAGCCGAGTGGGAGATACGCAGTATTTT

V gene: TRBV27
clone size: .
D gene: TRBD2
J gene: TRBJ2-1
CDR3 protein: CASNPQAGVNEQFF
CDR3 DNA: TGTGCCAGCAACCCTCAGGCGGGAGTCAATGAGCAGTTCTTC

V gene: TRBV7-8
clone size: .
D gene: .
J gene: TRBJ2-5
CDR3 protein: CASSPSGGGWTQYF
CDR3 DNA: TGTGCCAGCAGCCCCTCGGGGGGCGGGTGGACCCAGTACTTC

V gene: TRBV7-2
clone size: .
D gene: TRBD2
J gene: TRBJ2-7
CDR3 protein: CASSGASGSSYEQYF
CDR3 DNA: TGTGCCAGCAGCGGAGCTAGCGGGAGCTCCTACGAGCAGTACTTC

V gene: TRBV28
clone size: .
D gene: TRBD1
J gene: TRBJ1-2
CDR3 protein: CASTPSRGQGYGYTF
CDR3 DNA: TGTGCCAGCACCCCATCTAGGGGACAGGGCTATGGCTACACCTTC